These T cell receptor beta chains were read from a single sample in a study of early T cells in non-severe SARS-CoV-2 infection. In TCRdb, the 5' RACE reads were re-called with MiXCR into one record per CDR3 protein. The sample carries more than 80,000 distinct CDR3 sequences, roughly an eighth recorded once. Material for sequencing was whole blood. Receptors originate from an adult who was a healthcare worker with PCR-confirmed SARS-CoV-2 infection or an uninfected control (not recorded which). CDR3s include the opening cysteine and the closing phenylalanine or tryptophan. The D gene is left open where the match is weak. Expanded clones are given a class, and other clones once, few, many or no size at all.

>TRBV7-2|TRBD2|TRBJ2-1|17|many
TGTGCCAGCAGCTCTTCCGGAGTAGCGGGGGGGCTCAATGAGCAGTTCTTC
CASSSSGVAGGLNEQFF
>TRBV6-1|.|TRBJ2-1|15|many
TGTGCCAGCACCGAAGTGGGGGCAACCTACAATGAGCAGTTCTTC
CASTEVGATYNEQFF
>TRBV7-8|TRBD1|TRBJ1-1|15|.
TGTGCCAGCAGCCCCCAGGGGGGCAAAAACACTGAAGCTTTCTTT
CASSPQGGKNTEAFF
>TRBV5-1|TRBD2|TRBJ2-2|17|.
TGCGCCAGCAGCGGCGAAACCGGACTAGCGATCTCCGGGGAGCTGTTTTTT
CASSGETGLAISGELFF
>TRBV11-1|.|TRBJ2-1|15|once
TGTGCCAGCAGCCCCGGGACTCGTTCCTACAATGAGCAGTTCTTC
CASSPGTRSYNEQFF
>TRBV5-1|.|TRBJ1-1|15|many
TGCGCCAGCAGCAGGGATCCGTCAGGCCGGGGTGAAGCTTTCTTT
CASSRDPSGRGEAFF
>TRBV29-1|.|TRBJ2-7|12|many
TGCAGCGTTCCCGGACCAAAGGGCGAGCAGTACTTC
CSVPGPKGEQYF
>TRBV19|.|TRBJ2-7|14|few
TGTGCCAGTAGTATCGGACAGTTCGACTACGAGCAGTACTTC
CASSIGQFDYEQYF
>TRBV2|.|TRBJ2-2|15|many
TGTGCCAGCAGTGACGAGGGCTGGGTAACCGGGGAGCTGTTTTTT
CASSDEGWVTGELFF
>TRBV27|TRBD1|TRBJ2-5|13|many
TGTGCGGTTGGGGGACAGCGACAAGAGACCCAGTACTTC
CAVGGQRQETQYF
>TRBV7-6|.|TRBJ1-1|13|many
TGTGCCAGCAGCCGGGATATGAACACTGAAGCTTTCTTT
CASSRDMNTEAFF
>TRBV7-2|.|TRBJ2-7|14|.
TGTGCCAGCAGCTCCACTCCTGCATCCTACGAGCAGTACTTC
CASSSTPASYEQYF
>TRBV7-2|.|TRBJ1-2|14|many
TGTGCCAGCAGCTTAGAATGGGCAGGGGATGGCTACACCTTC
CASSLEWAGDGYTF
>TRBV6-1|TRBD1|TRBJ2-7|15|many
TGTGCCAGCAGTGGCCGGACAGGGGGCATTTACGAGCAGTACTTC
CASSGRTGGIYEQYF
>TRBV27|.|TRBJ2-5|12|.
TGTGCCAGCAGGACAGGCGTGGAGACCCAGTACTTC
CASRTGVETQYF
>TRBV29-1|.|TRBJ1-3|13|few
TGCAGCGTCTCAGCCCTCTCTGGAAACACCATATATTTT
CSVSALSGNTIYF
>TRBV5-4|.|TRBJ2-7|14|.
TGTGCCAGCACCCCGGGGGTGGGAAGCTACGAGCAGTACTTC
CASTPGVGSYEQYF
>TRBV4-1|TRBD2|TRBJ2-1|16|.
TGCGCCAGCAGCCAACCCATGGGCGGGGGGGTGAATGAGCAGTTCTTC
CASSQPMGGGVNEQFF
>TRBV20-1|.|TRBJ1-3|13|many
TGCAGTGCCCCGGGGTCCTCTGGAAACACCATATATTTT
CSAPGSSGNTIYF
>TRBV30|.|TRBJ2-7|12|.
TGTGCCTGGAGTGCCTCCCCCTACGAGCAGTACTTC
CAWSASPYEQYF
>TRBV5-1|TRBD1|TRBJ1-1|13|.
TGCGCCAGCAGGATGGACAGGGACACTGAAGCTTTCTTT
CASRMDRDTEAFF
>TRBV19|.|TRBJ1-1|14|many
TGTGCCAGTAGGGAGAGGGCGGGAAACACTGAAGCTTTCTTT
CASRERAGNTEAFF
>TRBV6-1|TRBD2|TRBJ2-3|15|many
TGTGCCAGCAGTGAACTAGCGGGGGGGCCAGATACGCAGTATTTT
CASSELAGGPDTQYF
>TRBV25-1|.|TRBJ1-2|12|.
TGTGCCAGCAGAGACAACGCCTATGGCTACACCTTC
CASRDNAYGYTF
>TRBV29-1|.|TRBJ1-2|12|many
TGCAGCGTTCGAACAACCTACTATGGCTACACCTTC
CSVRTTYYGYTF
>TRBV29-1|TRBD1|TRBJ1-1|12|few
TGCAGCGCCTCAGGGGGATCAAGGGAAGCTTTCTTT
CSASGGSREAFF
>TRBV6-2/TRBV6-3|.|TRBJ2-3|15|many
TGTGCCGGCCGCGGGGGCTCCTTTAGCACAGATACGCAGTATTTT
CAGRGGSFSTDTQYF
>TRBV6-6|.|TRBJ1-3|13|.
TGTGCCAGCTTACCAGGGGACGGAAACACCATATATTTT
CASLPGDGNTIYF
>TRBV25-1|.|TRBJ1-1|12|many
TGTGCCAGCAGTGAATCAGGGTCGGGCGCTTTCTTT
CASSESGSGAFF
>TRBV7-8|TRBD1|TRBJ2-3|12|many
TGTGCCAGCAGCTTAGGGGGGACAGGTTGGAATTTT
CASSLGGTGWNF
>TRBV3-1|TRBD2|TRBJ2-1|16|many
TGTGCCAGCAGCCAGTTGACTAGCGGGGGCTACAATGAGCAGTTCTTC
CASSQLTSGGYNEQFF
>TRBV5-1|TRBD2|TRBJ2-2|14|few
TGCGCCAGCTGGTCAGCGGGGGACACCGGGGAGCTGTTTTTT
CASWSAGDTGELFF
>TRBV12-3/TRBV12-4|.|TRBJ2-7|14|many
TGTGCCAGCAGTTTCCAGGGCCCGTCGTACGAGCAGTACTTC
CASSFQGPSYEQYF
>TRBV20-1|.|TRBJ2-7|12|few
TGCAGTGCAAGCCGTGACCCTGCATGGCAGTACTTC
CSASRDPAWQYF
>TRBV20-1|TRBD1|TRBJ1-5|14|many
TGCAGTGCTAGAGGGGACAGGGATAAACAGCCCCAGCATTTT
CSARGDRDKQPQHF
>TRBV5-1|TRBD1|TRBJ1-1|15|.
TGCGCCAGCAGCCCTAGACAGGGCTTGAACACTGAAGCTTTCTTT
CASSPRQGLNTEAFF
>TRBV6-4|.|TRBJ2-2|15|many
TGTGCCAGCAGTGACGGGGGGCAGGACACCGGGGAGCTGTTTTTT
CASSDGGQDTGELFF
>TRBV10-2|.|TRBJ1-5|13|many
TGCGCCAGCCGGGGGGGGAGCAATCAGCCCCAGCATTTT
CASRGGSNQPQHF
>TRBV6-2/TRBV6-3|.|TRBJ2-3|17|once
TGTGCCAGCAGTTACTCGATGTGGGGAGTTAGCACAGATACGCAGTATTTT
CASSYSMWGVSTDTQYF
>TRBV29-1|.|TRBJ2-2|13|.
TGCAGCGCACGGGACGACTGGGCCGGGGAGCTGTTTTTT
CSARDDWAGELFF
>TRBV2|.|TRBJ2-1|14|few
TGTGCCAGCAGCAAAAATTCGGGAGTCGAGGAGCAGTTCTTC
CASSKNSGVEEQFF
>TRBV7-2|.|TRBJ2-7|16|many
TGTGCCAGCAGCTCTTTTGGAGGGGGGGCTCCCTACGAGCAGTACTTC
CASSSFGGGAPYEQYF
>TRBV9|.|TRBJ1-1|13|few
TGTGCCAGCAGCGTAGCGAAACTTGGTGAAGCTTTCTTT
CASSVAKLGEAFF
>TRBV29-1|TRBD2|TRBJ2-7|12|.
TGCAGCGTTGAGCAGGGAGGGTACGAGCAGTACTTC
CSVEQGGYEQYF
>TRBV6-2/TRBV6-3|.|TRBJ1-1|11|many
TGTGCCAGCAGTTACAGGAGTGAAGCTTTCTTT
CASSYRSEAFF
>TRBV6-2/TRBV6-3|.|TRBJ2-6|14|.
TGTGCCAGCACCAAAAGATCTGGGGCCAACGTCCTGACTTTC
CASTKRSGANVLTF